This is a list of T cell receptor beta chains from one sample in a study of blood T cell repertoires in COVID-19. Profiling relied on immunoSEQ multiplex PCR, and the TCRdb table lists in-frame clones only, not all of them. The sample records under 300,000 clones, 84% being singletons. The sample was peripheral blood. The receptor set was obtained from a woman in her forties who had recovered from COVID-19. The CDR3 runs from the conserved cysteine through the conserved F or W. A D gene is named only where the DNA matches it firmly. Expanded clones get a size class; other rows say once, few or many, or leave the size out.

CDR3nt,CDR3aa,d_gene,abundance,j_gene,v_gene,len
TGTGCCAGCAGCCCAAGGAGGGCCGGCCCAGATACGCAGTATTTT,CASSPRRAGPDTQYF,NA,NA,TRBJ2-3,TRBV7-9,15
TGTGCCAGCAGTGAGGGGACAGGACTTTGGAGAGCTTTCTTT,CASSEGTGLWRAFF,TRBD1,once,TRBJ1-1,TRBV2,14
TGCGCCAGCAGCGTCAGACAGGATACCACTGAAGCTTTCTTT,CASSVRQDTTEAFF,NA,few,TRBJ1-1,TRBV5-1,14
TGTGCCAGCAGCCCTGTGGAGACAGCAAAGTCCTATGGCTACACCTTC,CASSPVETAKSYGYTF,NA,few,TRBJ1-2,TRBV5-4,16
TGTGCCAGCAGTTTAAGGGAGGGGGAGACCCAGTACTTC,CASSLREGETQYF,TRBD2,NA,TRBJ2-5,TRBV12-3/TRBV12-4,13
TGTGCCAGCAGTACTAAGGACAGGGGTGACTATGGCTACACCTTC,CASSTKDRGDYGYTF,TRBD1,few,TRBJ1-2,TRBV5-4,15
TGTGCCAGTAGTATAGATCAGGGTTTCGAAGCTTTCTTT,CASSIDQGFEAFF,NA,NA,TRBJ1-1,TRBV19,13
TGTGCCAGCACCCTCGGTTGGGGGGGGGACTATGGCTACACCTTC,CASTLGWGGDYGYTF,NA,NA,TRBJ1-2,TRBV3-1/TRBV3-2,15
TGCGCCAGCAGCCACCCGCCGACAGGGGGCTACGAGCAGTACTTC,CASSHPPTGGYEQYF,TRBD1,NA,TRBJ2-7,TRBV4-1,15
TGTGCCTCCTGGGGGGCTAACTATGGCTACACCTTC,CASWGANYGYTF,NA,NA,TRBJ1-2,TRBV30,12
TGTGCCAGCTTTCGACAGGTGCCGTCGAACACTGAAGCTTTCTTT,CASFRQVPSNTEAFF,NA,NA,TRBJ1-1,TRBV5-6,15
TGTGCCAGCAGCCAAGAGCGACAGGGGCCGAACACCGGGGAGCTGTTTTTT,CASSQERQGPNTGELFF,TRBD1,few,TRBJ2-2,TRBV3-1/TRBV3-2,17
TGTGCCAGCAGGCTCCAGTTGGGACTAGCGGTTTTCACCGGGGAGCTGTTTTTT,CASRLQLGLAVFTGELFF,TRBD2,NA,TRBJ2-2,TRBV3-1/TRBV3-2,18
TGTGCCAGCAGGGGACAGGCGGTCCTCCGGAGCTCCTATAATTCACCCCTCCACTTT,CASRGQAVLRSSYNSPLHF,TRBD1,NA,TRBJ1-6,TRBV27,19
TGTGCCAGCAGCCATCGTCAGGGCAACTCACCCCTCCACTTT,CASSHRQGNSPLHF,NA,NA,TRBJ1-6,TRBV3-1/TRBV3-2,14
TGTGCCAGCAGCACGGGGGGGGTACAAGAGACCCAGTACTTC,CASSTGGVQETQYF,TRBD2,NA,TRBJ2-5,TRBV5-4,14
TGTGCCAGCAGGGACTGGACAGGGGGCAGTGAGACCCAGTACTTC,CASRDWTGGSETQYF,TRBD1,NA,TRBJ2-5,TRBV6-5,15
TGTGCCAGCAGCCGGGACAGGGGCGGCTACGAGCAGTACTTC,CASSRDRGGYEQYF,TRBD1,NA,TRBJ2-7,TRBV5-6,14
TGTGCCATCAGTGCCACCGGGACAGGGAATGAAAAACTGTTTTTT,CAISATGTGNEKLFF,TRBD1,NA,TRBJ1-4,TRBV10-3,15
TGTGCCAGCTCTACAGGGTCTGGAAACACCATATATTTT,CASSTGSGNTIYF,NA,NA,TRBJ1-3,TRBV6-5,13
TGCAGCGTTTCGGACAGGCTTACGAACACTGAAGCTTTCTTT,CSVSDRLTNTEAFF,TRBD1,NA,TRBJ1-1,TRBV29-1,14
TGTGCCAGCAGCGATAGCGAGACAGGGGCTTTAGGCAATCAGCCCCAGCATTTT,CASSDSETGALGNQPQHF,TRBD1,NA,TRBJ1-5,TRBV9,18
TGTGCCAGCTCACGGGGACAGGCCGCCTACTATGGCTACACCTTC,CASSRGQAAYYGYTF,TRBD1,once,TRBJ1-2,TRBV18,15
TGTGCCAGCAGTTTGAACAGGGTAGGAGACTATGGCTACACCTTC,CASSLNRVGDYGYTF,NA,NA,TRBJ1-2,TRBV6-5,15
TGTGCCAGCAGCTTACGGGACAGCATCTACGAGCAGTACTTC,CASSLRDSIYEQYF,TRBD1,NA,TRBJ2-7,TRBV7-2,14
TGTGCCAGCTCACAATCGACAGATGGAAACACCATATATTTT,CASSQSTDGNTIYF,NA,NA,TRBJ1-3,TRBV18,14
TGTGCCAGCAGCGGCAGGCATGCTACGCAGTATTTT,CASSGRHATQYF,NA,NA,TRBJ2-3,TRBV3-1/TRBV3-2,12
TGTGCCAGCAGCCTGGACAGGGAAGAGACCCAGTACTTC,CASSLDREETQYF,TRBD1,few,TRBJ2-5,TRBV11-2,13
TGTGCCAGCAGTTTCGGACTAGCGGGTGGGGAGCAGTTCTTC,CASSFGLAGGEQFF,TRBD2,NA,TRBJ2-1,TRBV27,14
TGTGCCAGCAGCTCCGGACTAGCGGGGACCCAAGAGACCCAGTACTTC,CASSSGLAGTQETQYF,TRBD2,NA,TRBJ2-5,TRBV5-4,16
TGTGCCAGTAGTATACAGGGCCAGGGTGAAGCTTTCTTT,CASSIQGQGEAFF,NA,NA,TRBJ1-1,TRBV19,13
TGTGCCAGCTCACCCGGGACAGGGGCAGAGACCCAGTACTTC,CASSPGTGAETQYF,TRBD1,NA,TRBJ2-5,TRBV18,14
TGCAGCGTTGCCCTTAGCGGGGGTCGGACCGGGGAGCTGTTTTTT,CSVALSGGRTGELFF,TRBD2,NA,TRBJ2-2,TRBV29-1,15
TGTGCCAGCACTCCCCGAATCACAGAGAGAACTTATAATTCACCCCTCCACTTT,CASTPRITERTYNSPLHF,NA,NA,TRBJ1-6,TRBV28,18
TGTGCCAGCAGCTTCCCAGGTGATACGCAGTATTTT,CASSFPGDTQYF,NA,NA,TRBJ2-3,TRBV3-1/TRBV3-2,12
TGTGCCAGCAGTGGGGTAGCGGGAAACACCGGGGAGCTGTTTTTT,CASSGVAGNTGELFF,TRBD2,NA,TRBJ2-2,TRBV2,15
TGTGCCAGTAGGACGCCGCCGGGACAGGCGAACCCGAGCAATCAGCCCCAGCATTTT,CASRTPPGQANPSNQPQHF,TRBD1,NA,TRBJ1-5,TRBV19,19
TGTGCCAGCAGTTTATTCCTGGGGGGGGCGGAGAATGAGCAGTTCTTC,CASSLFLGGAENEQFF,NA,NA,TRBJ2-1,TRBV27,16
TGTGCCAGCAGCCCTAGGACAGGACTCTACGAGCAGTACTTC,CASSPRTGLYEQYF,TRBD1,NA,TRBJ2-7,TRBV5-5,14
TGTGCCAGCAGCCCCCCGGCGGGGACCGGGGAGCTGTTTTTT,CASSPPAGTGELFF,NA,NA,TRBJ2-2,TRBV7-9,14
TGTGCCAGTAGAGGTAGCGGCCACACCGGGGAGCTGTTTTTT,CASRGSGHTGELFF,NA,NA,TRBJ2-2,TRBV19,14
TGTGCCAGCAGCCAAGGGACTAGCGGCTACACCGGGGAGCTGTTTTTT,CASSQGTSGYTGELFF,TRBD2,NA,TRBJ2-2,TRBV3-1/TRBV3-2,16
TGCGCCAGCAGCTTGAGAGCGGGACAATTCGTTAGCTCCTACGAGCAGTACTTC,CASSLRAGQFVSSYEQYF,NA,NA,TRBJ2-7,TRBV5-1,18
TGTGCCAGCACCGGGGACAGGGACGCCGGGGAGCTGTTTTTT,CASTGDRDAGELFF,TRBD1,NA,TRBJ2-2,TRBV7-9,14